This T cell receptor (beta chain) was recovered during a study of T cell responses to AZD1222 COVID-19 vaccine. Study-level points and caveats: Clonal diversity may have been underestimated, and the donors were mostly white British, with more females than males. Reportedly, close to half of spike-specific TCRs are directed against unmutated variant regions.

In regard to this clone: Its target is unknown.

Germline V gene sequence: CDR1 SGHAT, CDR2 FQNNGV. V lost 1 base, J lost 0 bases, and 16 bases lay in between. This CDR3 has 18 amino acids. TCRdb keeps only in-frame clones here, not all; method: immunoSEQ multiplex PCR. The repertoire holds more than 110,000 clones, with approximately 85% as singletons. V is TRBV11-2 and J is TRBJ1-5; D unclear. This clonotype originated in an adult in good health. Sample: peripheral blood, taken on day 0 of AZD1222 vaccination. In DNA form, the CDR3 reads TGTGCCAGCAGCTTAGGATCCAGGACCCTATATAGCAATCAGCCCCAGCATTTT. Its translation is CASSLGSRTLYSNQPQHF.